What follows is one TCR beta chain and its context. Its specificity is not known. The treatment is: roughly 11-day PBMC culture with coronavirus spike peptide pools or control peptides (ViraFEST assay). Investigators obtained the unexposed donor's CD4+ T cells before the COVID-19 pandemic (2011-2018). The record originates from a study of vaccination and CD4 T cells after COVID-19. At the level of the study: The cells were exposed to overlapping spike peptides originating from SARS-CoV-2, HCoV-NL63, HCoV-OC43 and HCoV-229E for stimulation. Researchers treated control cultures with a CEFX pool, an HIV-1 Nef pool, or no peptide. Findings and limits, study-wide: SARS-CoV-2-reactive clonotypes rose nonsignificantly, with the median going from approximately 21 to 40.

Scientists ran DNA taken from cultured CD4+ T cells through the Oncomine TCR Beta short-read assay for sequencing. TCRdb reprocessed the PCR reads via MiXCR and lists one record per CDR3 protein. The top ten clones hold 40% to 55% of a sample with 3,500 to 4,500 distinct CDR3 sequences, about 38% of them seen once. With 5 bases removed from V and 0 bases from J, the gap between germline ends came to 17 bases. This CDR3 has 18 residues. The V gene's germline CDR1 is ENHRY and CDR2 SYGVKD. Sequencing used CD4+ T cells from blood, cultured in vitro. This receptor was obtained from a human donor in good health. The rearrangement links TRBV10-3 to TRBJ2-6; the D gene is possibly TRBD2 (7 bases). The CDR3 DNA sequence: TGTGCCATCAGTCCAGGGGCGGGGGTACCCTCTGGGGCCAACGTCCTGACTTTC. It specifies CAISPGAGVPSGANVLTF.